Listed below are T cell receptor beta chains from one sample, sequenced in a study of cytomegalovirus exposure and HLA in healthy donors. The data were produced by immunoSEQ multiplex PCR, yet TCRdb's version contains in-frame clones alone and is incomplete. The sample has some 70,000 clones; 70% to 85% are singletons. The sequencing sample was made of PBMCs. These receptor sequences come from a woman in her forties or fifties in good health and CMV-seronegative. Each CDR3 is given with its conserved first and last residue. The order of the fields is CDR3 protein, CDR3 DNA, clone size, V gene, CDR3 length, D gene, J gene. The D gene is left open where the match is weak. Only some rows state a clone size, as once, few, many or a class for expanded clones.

CASSIFHGTGGPLTYEQYF	TGTGCCAGTAGTATTTTCCACGGGACAGGGGGCCCACTAACCTACGAGCAGTACTTC	.	TRBV19	19	TRBD1	TRBJ2-7
CASSTSSGGYTF	TGTGCCAGCAGTACCTCCTCGGGAGGCTACACCTTC	.	TRBV6-5	12	.	TRBJ1-2
CASTRQGAYEQYF	TGCGCCAGCACTCGACAGGGGGCTTACGAGCAGTACTTC	.	TRBV5-1	13	TRBD1	TRBJ2-7
CASRTSGTNTGELFF	TGTGCCAGCAGGACTAGCGGGACGAACACCGGGGAGCTGTTTTTT	few	TRBV6-1	15	TRBD2	TRBJ2-2
CASSLLSAGPIPEAFF	TGTGCCAGCAGCTTGTTGTCGGCAGGGCCAATCCCTGAAGCTTTCTTT	.	TRBV5-6	16	.	TRBJ1-1
CASSFIQGGAEAFF	TGTGCCAGCAGTTTCATACAGGGTGGCGCTGAAGCTTTCTTT	.	TRBV27	14	.	TRBJ1-1
CAISRASGSSYEQYF	TGTGCCATCAGTCGGGCTAGCGGGAGCTCCTACGAGCAGTACTTC	.	TRBV10-3	15	TRBD2	TRBJ2-7
CASSPTARDRGPWGNQPQHF	TGTGCCAGCAGTCCGACAGCGAGGGACAGGGGGCCGTGGGGCAATCAGCCCCAGCATTTT	.	TRBV27	20	TRBD1	TRBJ1-5
CASSIDLGANVLTF	TGTGCTAGCAGCATAGATCTAGGGGCCAACGTCCTGACTTTC	.	TRBV7-7	14	.	TRBJ2-6
CASSPQGQARELFF	TGTGCCAGCTCACCACAGGGACAGGCCCGGGAGCTGTTTTTT	.	TRBV18	14	TRBD1	TRBJ2-2
CASSFRVVRVGANVLTF	TGTGCCAGCAGCTTCAGGGTAGTGCGTGTGGGGGCCAACGTCCTGACTTTC	.	TRBV5-6	17	.	TRBJ2-6
CASSKGLGNIQYF	TGTGCCAGCAGCAAGGGACTAGGAAACATTCAGTACTTC	.	TRBV27	13	TRBD2	TRBJ2-4
CASSIWTGDQPQHF	TGTGCCAGTAGTATTTGGACAGGGGATCAGCCCCAGCATTTT	.	TRBV19	14	TRBD1	TRBJ1-5
CAISEQIRTGELFF	TGTGCCATCAGTGAACAGATACGCACCGGGGAGCTGTTTTTT	few	TRBV10-3	14	.	TRBJ2-2
CASSIAPYRMNTEAFF	TGTGCCAGTAGTATAGCCCCCTACAGGATGAACACTGAAGCTTTCTTT	.	TRBV19	16	.	TRBJ1-1
CASSLIASGYNEQFF	TGTGCCAGCAGTTTAATAGCTAGCGGATACAATGAGCAGTTCTTC	once	TRBV27	15	TRBD2	TRBJ2-1
CASSLEGEGTQYF	TGTGCCAGCAGCTTAGAAGGAGAGGGGACCCAGTACTTC	.	TRBV11-2	13	.	TRBJ2-5
CASSLYEFQETQYF	TGTGCCAGCAGTTTATATGAGTTCCAAGAGACCCAGTACTTC	.	TRBV28	14	.	TRBJ2-5